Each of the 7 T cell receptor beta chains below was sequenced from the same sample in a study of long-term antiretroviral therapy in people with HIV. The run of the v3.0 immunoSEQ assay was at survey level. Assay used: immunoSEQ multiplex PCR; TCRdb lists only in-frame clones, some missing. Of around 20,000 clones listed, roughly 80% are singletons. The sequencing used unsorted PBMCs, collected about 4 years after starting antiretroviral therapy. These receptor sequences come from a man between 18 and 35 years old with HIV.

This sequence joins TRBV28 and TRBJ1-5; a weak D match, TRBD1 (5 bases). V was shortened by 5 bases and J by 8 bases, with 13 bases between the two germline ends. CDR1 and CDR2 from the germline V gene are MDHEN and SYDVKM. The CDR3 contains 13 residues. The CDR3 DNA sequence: TGTGCCAGCAGTGGGCAAAGGGGTGAGCCCCAGCATTTT. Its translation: CASSGQRGEPQHF. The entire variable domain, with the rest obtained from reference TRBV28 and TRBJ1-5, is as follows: DVKVTQSSRYLVKRTGEKVFLECVQDMDHENMFWYRQDPGLGLRLIYFSYDVKMKEKGDIPEGYSVSREKKERFSLILESASTNQTSMYLCASSGQRGEPQHFGDGTRLSIL.

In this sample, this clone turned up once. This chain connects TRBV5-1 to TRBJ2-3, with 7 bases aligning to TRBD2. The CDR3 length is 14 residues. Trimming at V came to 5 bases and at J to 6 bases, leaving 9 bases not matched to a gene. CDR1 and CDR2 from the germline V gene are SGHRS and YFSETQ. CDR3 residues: CASRIGLVADTQYF. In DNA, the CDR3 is TGCGCCAGCAGGATCGGACTAGTCGCGGATACGCAGTATTTT.

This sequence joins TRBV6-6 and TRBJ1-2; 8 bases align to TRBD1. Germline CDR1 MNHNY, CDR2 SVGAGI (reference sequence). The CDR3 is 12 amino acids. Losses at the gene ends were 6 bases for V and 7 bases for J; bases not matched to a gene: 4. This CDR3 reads CASRYDRGGYTF. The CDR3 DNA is TGTGCCAGCAGATACGACAGGGGTGGCTACACCTTC.

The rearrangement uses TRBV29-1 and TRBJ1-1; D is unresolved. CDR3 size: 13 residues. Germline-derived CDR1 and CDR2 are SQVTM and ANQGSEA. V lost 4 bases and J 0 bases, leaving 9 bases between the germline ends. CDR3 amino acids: CSVVHRLNTEAFF. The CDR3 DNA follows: TGCAGCGTTGTTCACAGACTGAACACTGAAGCTTTCTTT.

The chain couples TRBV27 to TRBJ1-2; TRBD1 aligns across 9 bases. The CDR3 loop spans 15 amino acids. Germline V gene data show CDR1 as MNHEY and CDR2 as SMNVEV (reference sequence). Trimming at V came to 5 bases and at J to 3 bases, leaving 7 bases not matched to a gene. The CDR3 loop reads CASSHRGRVDYGYTF. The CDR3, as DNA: TGTGCCAGCAGTCACAGGGGGCGTGTGGACTATGGCTACACCTTC.

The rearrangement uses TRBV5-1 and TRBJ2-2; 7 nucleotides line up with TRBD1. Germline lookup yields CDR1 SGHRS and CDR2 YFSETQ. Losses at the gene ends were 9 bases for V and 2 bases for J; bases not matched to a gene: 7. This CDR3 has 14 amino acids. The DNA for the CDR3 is TGCGCCACACAGGGGAAAGAAAACACCGGGGAGCTGTTTTTT. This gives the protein CATQGKENTGELFF.

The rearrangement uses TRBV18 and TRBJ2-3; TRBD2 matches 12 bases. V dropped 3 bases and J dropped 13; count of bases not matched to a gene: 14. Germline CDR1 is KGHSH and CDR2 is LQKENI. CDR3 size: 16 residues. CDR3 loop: CASSPSSGGVSHRKYF. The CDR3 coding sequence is TGTGCCAGCTCACCCTCTAGCGGGGGGGTGTCCCACAGGAAGTATTTT.